The sequence of this T cell receptor beta chain was determined in a study of chemoradiotherapy in HPV16-positive cancers. At the level of the study: Functional T-cell assays on a couple of HPV16-positive patients' cells defined candidate HPV-specific clones and common TCR motifs.

Sequencing was performed with immunoSEQ multiplex PCR; in TCRdb, only in-frame clones are kept and a portion is missing. The profile shows tens of thousands of clones, more than 80% of them singletons. V was trimmed by 10 bases and J by 2 bases, leaving 9 bases between them. The CDR3 totals 12 residues. Per germline, CDR1 MDHEN and CDR2 SYDVKM. Study-level results: Candidate HPV-specific clones and E7-related TCR motifs grew in tumor during treatment. HPV-responsive T-cell expansion during chemoradiotherapy was linked to improved recurrence-free survival in HPV16-positive patients.

Regarding this clone: The antigen remains undetermined.

The sample was blood, taken from a patient who underwent chemoradiotherapy. The chain couples TRBV28 to TRBJ1-5; D possibly corresponds to TRBD1 (5 bases). The clonotype comes from a human donor with HPV-associated anogenital cancer. The CDR3 protein is CATAGGNQPQHF. CDR3 coding DNA: TGTGCCACCGCGGGGGGCAATCAGCCCCAGCATTTT.